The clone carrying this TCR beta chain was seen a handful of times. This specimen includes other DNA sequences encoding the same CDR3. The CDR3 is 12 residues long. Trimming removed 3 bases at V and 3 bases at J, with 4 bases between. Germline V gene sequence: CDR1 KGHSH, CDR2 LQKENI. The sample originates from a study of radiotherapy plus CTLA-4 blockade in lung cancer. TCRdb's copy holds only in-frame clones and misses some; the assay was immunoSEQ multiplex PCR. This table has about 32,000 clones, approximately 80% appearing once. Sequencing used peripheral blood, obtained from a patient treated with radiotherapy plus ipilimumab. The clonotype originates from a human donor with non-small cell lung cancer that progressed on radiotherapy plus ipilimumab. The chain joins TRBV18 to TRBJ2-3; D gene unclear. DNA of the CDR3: TGTGCCAGCTCACCTAGTACAGATACGCAGTATTTT. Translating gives CASSPSTDTQYF. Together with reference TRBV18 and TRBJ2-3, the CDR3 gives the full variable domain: NAGVMQNPRHLVRRRGQEARLRCSPMKGHSHVYWYRQLPEEGLKFMVYLQKENIIDESGMPKERFSAEFPKEGPSILRIQQVVRGDSAAYFCASSPSTDTQYFGPGTRLTVL.